This T cell receptor beta chain was documented in a study of radiotherapy plus CTLA-4 blockade in lung cancer. Study-wide background: Objective responses were documented in around 19% of patients, with disease control in approximately 31%.

With ipilimumab providing CTLA-4 blockade, focal radiation was administered to patients who had chemo-refractory metastatic non-small-cell lung cancer. Study-level results: The best predictor of response was reported to be early blood T cell clone dynamics, with interferon-beta.

The length of the CDR3 is 18 residues. The ends lost 4 bases at V and 1 base at J; junction bases unmatched: 11. Per germline, CDR1 SGHRS and CDR2 YFSETQ. By share, this clone counts as medium-sized. Its cognate antigen is unknown. The table came from immunoSEQ multiplex PCR; TCRdb's copy has only in-frame clones and leaves some out. This sample carries about 53,000 clones, 70% to 90% of them seen once, and the ten largest clones take 28%. The clonotype originates from a human donor with non-small cell lung cancer whose response to radiotherapy plus ipilimumab could not be evaluated. The sequencing here drew on peripheral blood, taken from a patient treated with radiotherapy plus ipilimumab. V gene TRBV5-1 combines with J gene TRBJ1-3; TRBD1 matches 10 bases. The CDR3 nucleotides are TGCGCCAGCAGCCAAACACCGGGACAGGGGACATCTGGAAACACCATATATTTT. Translating it yields CASSQTPGQGTSGNTIYF.